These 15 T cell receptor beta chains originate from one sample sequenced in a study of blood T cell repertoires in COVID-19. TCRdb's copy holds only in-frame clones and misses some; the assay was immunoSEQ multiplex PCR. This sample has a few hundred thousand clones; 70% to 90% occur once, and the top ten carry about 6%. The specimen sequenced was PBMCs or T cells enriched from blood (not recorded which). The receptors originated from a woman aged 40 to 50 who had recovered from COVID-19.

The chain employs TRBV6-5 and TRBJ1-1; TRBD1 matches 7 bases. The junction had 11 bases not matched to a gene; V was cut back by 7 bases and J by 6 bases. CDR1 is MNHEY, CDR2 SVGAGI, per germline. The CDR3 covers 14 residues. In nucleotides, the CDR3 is TGTGCCAGCACCATACAGGGGACGAGGCCTGAAGCTTTCTTT. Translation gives CASTIQGTRPEAFF.

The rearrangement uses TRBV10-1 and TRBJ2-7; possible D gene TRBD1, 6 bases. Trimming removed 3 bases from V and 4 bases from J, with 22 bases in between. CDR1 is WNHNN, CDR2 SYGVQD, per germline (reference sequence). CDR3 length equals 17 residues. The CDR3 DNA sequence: TGCGCCAGCAGTGAAAGTTGGAAGACAGGTCCAAATTACGAGCAGTACTTC. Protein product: CASSESWKTGPNYEQYF.

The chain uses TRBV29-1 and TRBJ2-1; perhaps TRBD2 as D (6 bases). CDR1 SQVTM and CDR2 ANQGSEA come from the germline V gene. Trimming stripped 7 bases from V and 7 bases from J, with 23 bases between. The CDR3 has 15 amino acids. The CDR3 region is CSAPRWGETSNEQFF. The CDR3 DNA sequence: TGCAGCGCCCCCCGGTGGGGGGAGACAAGTAATGAGCAGTTCTTC.

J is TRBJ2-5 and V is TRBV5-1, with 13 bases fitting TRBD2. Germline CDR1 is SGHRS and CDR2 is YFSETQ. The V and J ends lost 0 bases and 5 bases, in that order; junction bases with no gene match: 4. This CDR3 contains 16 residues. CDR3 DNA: TGCGCCAGCAGCTTGGGGACTAGCGGGAGTCTGGAGACCCAGTACTTC. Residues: CASSLGTSGSLETQYF.

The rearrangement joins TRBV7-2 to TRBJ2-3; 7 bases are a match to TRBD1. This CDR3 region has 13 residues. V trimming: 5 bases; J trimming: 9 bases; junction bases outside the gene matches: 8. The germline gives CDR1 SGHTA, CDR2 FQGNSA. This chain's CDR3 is CASSRQGIGTQYF. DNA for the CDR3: TGTGCCAGCAGCAGACAGGGAATTGGGACGCAGTATTTT.

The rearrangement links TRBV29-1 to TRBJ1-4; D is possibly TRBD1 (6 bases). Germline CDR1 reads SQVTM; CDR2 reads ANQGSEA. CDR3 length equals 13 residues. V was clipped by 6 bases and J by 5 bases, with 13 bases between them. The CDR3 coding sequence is TGCAGCGTCACCGACAGGTTAAATGAAAAACTGTTTTTT. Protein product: CSVTDRLNEKLFF.

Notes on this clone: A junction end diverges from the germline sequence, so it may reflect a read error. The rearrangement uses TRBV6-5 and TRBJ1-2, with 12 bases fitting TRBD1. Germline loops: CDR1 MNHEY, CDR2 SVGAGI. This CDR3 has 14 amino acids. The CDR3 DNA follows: TGTGCCAGCAGTGACTCTGGGACAGGGGGCGGCTACACCTTC. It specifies CASSDSGTGGGYTF.

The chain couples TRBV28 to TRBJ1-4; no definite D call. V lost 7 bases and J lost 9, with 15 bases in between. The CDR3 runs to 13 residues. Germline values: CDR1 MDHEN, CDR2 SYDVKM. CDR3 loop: CASTSLPNQKLFF. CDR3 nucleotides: TGTGCCAGCACCAGTCTCCCCAATCAAAAACTGTTTTTT.

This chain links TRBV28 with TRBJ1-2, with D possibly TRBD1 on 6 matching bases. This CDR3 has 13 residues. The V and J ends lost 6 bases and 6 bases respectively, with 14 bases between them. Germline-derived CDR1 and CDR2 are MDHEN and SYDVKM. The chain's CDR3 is CASSQPRTDGYTF. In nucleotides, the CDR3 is TGTGCCAGCAGCCAACCCCGGACAGATGGCTACACCTTC.

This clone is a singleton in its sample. Written as DNA, the CDR3 is TGTGCCAGCAGAACAGGGGGCGGAGGGGCCGGGGAGCTGTTTTTT. Its translation: CASRTGGGGAGELFF. The chain couples TRBV6-5 to TRBJ2-2; 9 positions agree with TRBD1. The CDR3 consists of 15 residues. Germline CDR1 and CDR2: MNHEY and SVGAGI. The junction had 8 bases not matched to a gene; V was cut back by 6 bases and J by 6 bases.

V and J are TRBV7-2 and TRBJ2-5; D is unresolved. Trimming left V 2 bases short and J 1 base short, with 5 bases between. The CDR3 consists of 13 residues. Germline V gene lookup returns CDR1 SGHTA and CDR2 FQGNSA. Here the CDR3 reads CASSLNSQETQYF. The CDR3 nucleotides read TGTGCCAGCAGCTTAAATAGCCAAGAGACCCAGTACTTC.

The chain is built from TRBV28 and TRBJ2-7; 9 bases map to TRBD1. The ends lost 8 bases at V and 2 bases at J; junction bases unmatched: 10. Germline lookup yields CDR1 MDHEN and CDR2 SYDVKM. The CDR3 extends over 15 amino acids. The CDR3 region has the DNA TGTGCCAGCTGCCTTGGGGACAGGGCAACCTACGAGCAGTACTTC. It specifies CASCLGDRATYEQYF.

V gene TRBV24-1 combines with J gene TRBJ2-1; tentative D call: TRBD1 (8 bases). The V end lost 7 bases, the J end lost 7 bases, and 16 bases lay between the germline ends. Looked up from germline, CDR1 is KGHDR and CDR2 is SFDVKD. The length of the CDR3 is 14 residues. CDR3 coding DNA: TGTGCCACCAGACAGGGGGGGTCTCGGAATGAGCAGTTCTTC. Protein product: CATRQGGSRNEQFF.

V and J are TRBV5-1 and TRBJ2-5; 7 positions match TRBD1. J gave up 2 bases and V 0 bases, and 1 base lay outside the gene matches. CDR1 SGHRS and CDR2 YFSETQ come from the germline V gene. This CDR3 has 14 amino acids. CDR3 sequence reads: CASSLGDRQETQYF. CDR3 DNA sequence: TGCGCCAGCAGCTTGGGGGACAGACAAGAGACCCAGTACTTC.

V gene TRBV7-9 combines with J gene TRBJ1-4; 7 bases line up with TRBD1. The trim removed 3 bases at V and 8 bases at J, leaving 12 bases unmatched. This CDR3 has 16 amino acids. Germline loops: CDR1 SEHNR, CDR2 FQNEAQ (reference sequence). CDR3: CASSFRQGVSGEKLFF. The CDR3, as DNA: TGTGCCAGCAGCTTTAGACAGGGAGTATCAGGAGAAAAACTGTTTTTT.